Described below is a single TCR beta chain sequence and its context. This entry comes from a study of shared clonotypes between healthy human individuals. Here immunoSEQ multiplex PCR was the method, and the copy in TCRdb shows in-frame clones only, minus some. The sample records 2.5 million or so clones, roughly nine tenths being singletons. CDR3 length: 15 amino acids. After removal of 7 bases from V and 1 base from J, the junction contained 5 bases not matched to a gene. Germline assignment: CDR1 SNHLY and CDR2 FYNNEI. The V and J genes are TRBV2 and TRBJ2-2; 8 nucleotides line up with TRBD1. The source of this sequence is a man younger than 35 in good health. The specimen sequenced was naive CD4+ T cells sorted from blood. Regarding subset: CD45RA+ positively selected. The CDR3 sequence: CASIKGTGNTGELFF. CDR3 DNA: TGTGCCAGCATAAAAGGGACAGGGAACACCGGGGAGCTGTTTTTT. Together with reference TRBV2 and TRBJ2-2, the CDR3 gives the full variable domain: EPEVTQTPSHQVTQMGQEVILRCVPISNHLYFYWYRQILGQKVEFLVSFYNNEISEKSEIFDDQFSVERPDGSNFTLKIRSTKLEDSAMYFCASIKGTGNTGELFFGEGSRLTVL.